The clone carrying this T cell receptor beta chain has a single count. These data originate in a study of blood T cell repertoires in COVID-19. Generated by immunoSEQ multiplex PCR, the TCRdb table keeps only in-frame clones and is missing some. Here the sample spans about 480,000 clones, roughly 91% being singletons. V shed 2 bases and J 8 bases; nucleotides not matched to a gene: 7. This CDR3 is 15 amino acids long. Germline V gene lookup returns CDR1 MNHEY and CDR2 SMNVEV (reference sequence). The receptor comes from a woman younger than 45 with acute or convalescent COVID-19. The V and J genes are TRBV27 and TRBJ1-2; 11 nucleotides line up with TRBD1. The source material was peripheral blood. The CDR3 here is CASSLAGDRGYGYTF. The CDR3 DNA is TGTGCCAGCAGTTTAGCGGGGGACAGGGGGTACGGCTACACCTTC.